Listed here are 13 T cell receptor beta chains from one sample, sequenced in a study of control samples from healthy donors and cancer patients. Sequencing used immunoSEQ multiplex PCR; TCRdb keeps in-frame clones, though not all of them. The profile covers about 61,000 clones, with around 90% appearing a single time and almost 6% taken by the ten largest. The sample was PBMCs. The receptors stem from a man aged 55 to 69 with colorectal cancer.

The CDR3 DNA follows: TGTGCCAGTAGTACCCGGGACATCAATCGAGCTTTCTTT. Encoded protein: CASSTRDINRAFF. The chain links TRBV19 to TRBJ1-1, with D possibly matching TRBD1 (6 bases). The V end was cut by 4 bases, the J end by 10 bases, with 16 bases between. Germline V gene sequence: CDR1 LNHDA, CDR2 SQIVND (reference sequence). The CDR3 runs to 13 residues.

This clone was found a few times. The rearrangement uses TRBV5-1 and TRBJ2-3, with 7 nucleotides matching TRBD1. Germline-derived CDR1 and CDR2 are SGHRS and YFSETQ. With 5 bases clipped from V and 3 bases from J, the junction kept 6 bases outside the gene matches. CDR3 length equals 14 residues. CDR3 sequence: CASRTGPSTDTQYF. The DNA of the CDR3 is TGCGCCAGCAGGACAGGGCCGAGTACAGATACGCAGTATTTT.

V and J are TRBV28 and TRBJ2-1; D remains unclear. The CDR3 spans 14 residues. V was clipped by 6 bases and J by 6 bases, with 15 bases between them. Germline V gene lookup returns CDR1 MDHEN and CDR2 SYDVKM. The CDR3 is CASSPLPLGNEQFF. CDR3 bases: TGTGCCAGCAGCCCGCTCCCCCTTGGCAATGAGCAGTTCTTC.

This chain connects TRBV4-2 to TRBJ2-4, with D possibly matching TRBD1 (6 bases). CDR1 is LGHNA, CDR2 YNFKEQ, per germline. The CDR3 loop spans 16 amino acids. V was shortened by 0 bases and J by 1 base, with 10 bases between the two germline ends. Here the CDR3 reads CASSQERTAAKNIQYF. Here the CDR3 DNA reads TGTGCCAGCAGCCAAGAAAGGACAGCCGCCAAAAACATTCAGTACTTC.

The chain couples TRBV27 to TRBJ2-3; D unclear. V gave up 0 bases and J gave up 4 bases, with 8 bases separating them. The CDR3 runs to 14 residues. Per the germline V gene, CDR1 is MNHEY and CDR2 is SMNVEV (reference sequence). In nucleotides, the CDR3 is TGTGCCAGCAGTTTATCCGCTATACCAGATACGCAGTATTTT. Protein sequence: CASSLSAIPDTQYF.

The CDR3 spells CASSDQGAYTGELFF. The CDR3 DNA sequence: TGCGCCAGCAGTGATCAGGGGGCCTACACCGGGGAGCTGTTTTTT. This chain uses TRBV4-3 with TRBJ2-2; 8 positions agree with TRBD1. Per germline, CDR1 LGHNA and CDR2 YSLEER. The CDR3 is 15 amino acids. The ends lost 6 bases at V and 3 bases at J; junction bases unmatched: 6.

This chain uses TRBV4-1 with TRBJ2-1, with 11 bases aligning to TRBD2. CDR1 is MGHRA, CDR2 YSYEKL, per germline. This CDR3 has 16 amino acids. The junction had 10 bases not matched to a gene; V was cut back by 4 bases and J by 8 bases. The CDR3 protein is CASSRGLAGSTDEQFF. In DNA form, the CDR3 reads TGCGCCAGCAGCCGAGGACTAGCGGGTTCTACGGATGAGCAGTTCTTC.

The chain recombines TRBV27 with TRBJ2-6, with D perhaps being TRBD1 or TRBD2 (6 bases each). The CDR3 extends over 16 amino acids. V was cut by 6 bases and J by 1 base, with 13 bases left in between. Germline V CDR1 and CDR2: MNHEY, SMNVEV (reference sequence). This CDR3 is CASRRGAKSGANVLTF. The DNA for the CDR3 is TGTGCCAGCAGAAGGGGGGCGAAGTCTGGGGCCAACGTCCTGACTTTC. The complete variable domain, with remaining parts taken from reference TRBV27 and TRBJ2-6, reads EAQVTQNPRYLITVTGKKLTVTCSQNMNHEYMSWYRQDPGLGLRQIYYSMNVEVTDKGDVPEGYKVSRKEKRNFPLILESPSPNQTSLYFCASRRGAKSGANVLTFGAGSRLTVL.

This clone came up once. This chain connects TRBV9 to TRBJ2-7, with D perhaps matching TRBD1 (5 bases). The CDR3 consists of 14 residues. Trimming left V 0 bases short and J 2 bases short, with 9 bases between. Germline V CDR1 and CDR2: SGDLS, YYNGEE. CDR3 sequence reads: CASSVAQGTYEQYF. CDR3 coding DNA: TGTGCCAGCAGCGTAGCTCAGGGTACCTACGAGCAGTACTTC.

The V gene is TRBV6-1, the J gene TRBJ1-2; D may be TRBD1 (5 bases). Germline V gives CDR1 MNHNS, CDR2 SASEGT. The ends were cut back, 2 bases at V and 8 bases at J, with 18 bases in the middle. This CDR3 is 15 amino acids long. The CDR3 is CASSEWARVSVGYTF. The CDR3 nucleotides read TGTGCCAGCAGTGAATGGGCCAGGGTCTCGGTCGGCTACACCTTC.

The V and J genes are TRBV2 and TRBJ1-6; tentatively, D is TRBD1 (6 bases). The CDR3 has 15 residues. Trimming took off 6 bases at V and 4 bases at J, with 13 bases between the two ends. The germline V gene has CDR1 SNHLY and CDR2 FYNNEI. In nucleotides, the CDR3 is TGTGCCAGCAGGGGGGCTTCACTATATAATTCACCCCTCCACTTT. It is translated as CASRGASLYNSPLHF.

The V gene is TRBV27, the J gene TRBJ2-3; unclear D gene. The CDR3 length is 12 residues. Germline V lookup: CDR1 MNHEY, CDR2 SMNVEV (reference sequence). V was trimmed by 3 bases and J by 2 bases, leaving 3 bases between them. CDR3 sequence reads: CASSFNTDTQYF. The CDR3 DNA reads as TGTGCCAGCAGTTTCAACACAGATACGCAGTATTTT.

The genes are TRBV11-3 and TRBJ1-2; TRBD1 aligns across 7 bases. Germline-derived CDR1 and CDR2 are SGHNT and YENEEA. The CDR3 totals 16 residues. V shed 5 bases and J 1 base; nucleotides not matched to a gene: 10. Written as DNA, the CDR3 is TGTGCCAGCAGCCTCGTCGCAGGACAGGATAACTATGGCTACACCTTC. Protein: CASSLVAGQDNYGYTF. Combining the CDR3 with reference TRBV11-3 and TRBJ1-2 gives the whole variable domain EAGVVQSPRYKIIEKKQPVAFWCNPISGHNTLYWYLQNLGQGPELLIRYENEEAVDDSQLPKDRFSAERLKGVDSTLKIQPAELGDSAVYLCASSLVAGQDNYGYTFGSGTRLTVV.